These 9 T cell receptor beta chains came from one sample sequenced in a study of low-dose radiotherapy and immunotherapy resistance in tumors. TCRs were amplified for approximately 22 PCR cycles with a constant-region primer and V-primer adapter. TCRdb re-called the reads with MiXCR, one entry per CDR3 protein. The sample consists of tens of thousands of distinct CDR3 sequences, over 9.5% of them appearing once. Described time point: before trial treatment. Sequenced material: PBMCs, taken before treatment. The source of these receptors is a female donor with ovarian cancer.

This clonotype was observed at least ten times. In DNA, the CDR3 is TGTGCCAGCAGGTTCGGGGGTGAAAAACTGTTTTTT. Its translation is CASRFGGEKLFF. The J gene is TRBJ1-4, the V gene TRBV7-9, with D perhaps TRBD1 (5 bases). Germline-derived CDR1 and CDR2 are SEHNR and FQNEAQ (reference sequence). The ends were cut back, 6 bases at V and 7 bases at J, with 9 bases in the middle. The CDR3 contains 12 residues.

With respect to this clonotype: Only one base separates this from a far larger clonotype, so it likely reflects a read error. V usage is TRBV5-8 and J usage is TRBJ2-7; D tentatively fits TRBD1 or TRBD2 (5 bases each). This CDR3 has 13 amino acids. Looked up from germline, CDR1 is SGHTS and CDR2 is YDEGEE. V was cut by 7 bases and J by 2 bases, with 13 bases left in between. Here the CDR3 DNA reads TGTGCCAGCGGCGTAGGGACGACCTACGAGCAGTACTTC. Translation: CASGVGTTYEQYF.

There are many counts of this clonotype. This rearrangement joins TRBV2 to TRBJ2-3, with 9 nucleotides matching TRBD1. J lost 4 bases, V lost 10 bases, and 9 bases had no gene match. CDR3 length equals 14 residues. CDR1 and CDR2 from the germline V gene are SNHLY and FYNNEI. The CDR3: CATKTGGLPDTQYF. CDR3 sequence (DNA): TGTGCCACCAAGACAGGGGGTCTCCCAGATACGCAGTATTTT.

This clonotype was recorded many times. The chain has TRBV6-4 and TRBJ2-3; 7 nucleotides align to TRBD1. V lost 5 bases, J lost 0 bases, and 2 bases stayed unmatched. Germline CDR1 is MRHNA and CDR2 is SNTAGT. The CDR3 runs 14 residues. DNA for the CDR3: TGTGCCAGCAGTAGACAGGGAAGCACAGATACGCAGTATTTT. This gives the protein CASSRQGSTDTQYF.

This clonotype was recorded at least ten times. One junction end does not reproduce the germline sequence, and a read error may be involved. The chain recombines TRBV9 with TRBJ1-2, with unresolved D. This CDR3 spans 14 amino acids. CDR1 is SGDLS and CDR2 is YYNGEE in the germline V gene. DNA for the CDR3: TGTGCCAGCAGTGTAGCGGCGGAGTTAGGTGGCTACACCTTC. Protein: CASSVAAELGGYTF.

This clonotype showed up many times. The rearrangement joins TRBV5-6 to TRBJ2-1; 9 bases align to TRBD2. Looked up from germline, CDR1 is SGHDT and CDR2 is YYEEEE. CDR3 length equals 18 residues. Losses at the gene ends were 4 bases for V and 1 base for J; bases not matched to a gene: 12. The CDR3 nucleotides are TGTGCCAGCAGCCCCCGTCCTGGTAGCGGGGGATCCTACAATGAGCAGTTCTTC. Translating gives CASSPRPGSGGSYNEQFF.

In this sample, this clonotype turned up many times. The chain employs TRBV12-3 or TRBV12-4 and TRBJ2-5; D gene ambiguous. This CDR3 has 14 amino acids. Trimming pared 0 bases from V and 1 base from J, leaving 6 bases between. For the CDR3, the DNA is TGTGCCAGCAGTTTAGCGGATGTCCAAGAGACCCAGTACTTC. Its translation: CASSLADVQETQYF.

The sample holds many counts of this clonotype. V is TRBV5-1 and J is TRBJ1-1; D ambiguous. The germline V gene has CDR1 SGHRS and CDR2 YFSETQ. This CDR3 has 15 amino acids. Trimming took off 3 bases at V and 7 bases at J, with 19 bases between the two ends. In DNA, the CDR3 is TGCGCCAGCAGCTACGAGGGCCTGGCCCTGGATGAAGCTTTCTTT. It is translated as CASSYEGLALDEAFF.

This clonotype was picked up many times. CDR3 loop: CASSYRRGRNSGANVLTF. For the CDR3, the DNA is TGTGCCAGCAGTTACAGGAGGGGGCGAAACTCTGGGGCCAACGTCCTGACTTTC. The chain combines TRBV6-2 or TRBV6-3 with TRBJ2-6; a weak D match, TRBD1 (7 bases). CDR1 MNHEY and CDR2 SVGEGT come from the germline V gene. V was cut by 2 bases and J by 0 bases, with 14 bases left in between. This CDR3 comprises 18 residues.